Below are 3 T cell receptor beta chains sequenced from a single sample in a study of shared clonotypes between healthy human individuals. Libraries were prepared by immunoSEQ multiplex PCR; TCRdb keeps only in-frame clonotypes and omits some of them. In the table there are about 980,000 clones, 60% to 85% of which are singletons. The sequenced sample was memory CD4+ T cells sorted from blood. Subset meaning: CD45RA-negative fraction. Receptors were obtained from a man aged 18-30 years in good health.

In its sample, this clone was seen once. The chain links TRBV6-1 to TRBJ2-7; 8 bases are a match to TRBD1. CDR1 and CDR2 (germline): MNHNS, SASEGT. The CDR3 extends over 13 amino acids. V lost 4 bases to trimming and J lost 4 bases; unmatched junction nucleotides: 3. The CDR3 spells CASSADRGYEQYF. The CDR3 region has the DNA TGTGCCAGCAGTGCCGACAGGGGTTACGAGCAGTACTTC.

This clone occurred many times. This chain links TRBV6-1 with TRBJ2-2; TRBD2 aligns across 9 bases. Germline assignment: CDR1 MNHNS and CDR2 SASEGT. The V and J ends lost 5 bases and 6 bases, in that order; junction bases with no gene match: 7. The CDR3 covers 15 residues. The CDR3 region has the DNA TGTGCCAGCAGTCCACCAGCGGGAGGCTCCGGGGAGCTGTTTTTT. Protein sequence: CASSPPAGGSGELFF.

The chain joins TRBV7-9 to TRBJ2-1, with D perhaps matching TRBD1 (5 bases). The CDR3 is 12 amino acids. The V gene lost 5 bases and the J gene lost 10 bases, with 12 bases spanning the gap. The germline gives CDR1 SEHNR, CDR2 FQNEAQ (reference sequence). CDR3 DNA: TGTGCCAGCAGCCAGGGCCTTCAGGAGCAGTTCTTC. Amino acid sequence: CASSQGLQEQFF.